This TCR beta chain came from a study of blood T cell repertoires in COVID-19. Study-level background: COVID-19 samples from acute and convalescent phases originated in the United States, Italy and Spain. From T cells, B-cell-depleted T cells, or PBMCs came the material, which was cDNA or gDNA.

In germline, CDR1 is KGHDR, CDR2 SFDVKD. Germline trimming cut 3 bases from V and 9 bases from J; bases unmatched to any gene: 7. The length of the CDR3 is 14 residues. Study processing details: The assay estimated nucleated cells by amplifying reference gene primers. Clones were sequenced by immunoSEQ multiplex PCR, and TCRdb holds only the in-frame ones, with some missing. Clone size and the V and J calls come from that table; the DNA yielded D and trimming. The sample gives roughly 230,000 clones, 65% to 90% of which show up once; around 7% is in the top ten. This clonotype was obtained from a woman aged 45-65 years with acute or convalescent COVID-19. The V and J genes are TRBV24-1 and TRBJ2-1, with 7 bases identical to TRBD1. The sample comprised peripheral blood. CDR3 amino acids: CATSDVGQDGEQFF. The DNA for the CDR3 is TGTGCCACCAGTGATGTTGGACAGGACGGTGAGCAGTTCTTC.